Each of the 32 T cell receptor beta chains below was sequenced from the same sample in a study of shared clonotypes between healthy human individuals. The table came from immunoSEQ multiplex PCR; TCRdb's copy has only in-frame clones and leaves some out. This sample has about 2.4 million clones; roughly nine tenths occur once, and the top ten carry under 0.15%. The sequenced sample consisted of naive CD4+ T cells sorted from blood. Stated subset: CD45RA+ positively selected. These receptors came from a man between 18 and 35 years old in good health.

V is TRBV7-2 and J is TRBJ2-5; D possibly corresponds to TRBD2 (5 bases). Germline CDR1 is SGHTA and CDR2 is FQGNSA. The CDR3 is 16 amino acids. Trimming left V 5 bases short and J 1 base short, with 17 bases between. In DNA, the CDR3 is TGTGCCAGCAGCCGCGGGCCGCCAGCCCTCCAAGAGACCCAGTACTTC. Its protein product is CASSRGPPALQETQYF.

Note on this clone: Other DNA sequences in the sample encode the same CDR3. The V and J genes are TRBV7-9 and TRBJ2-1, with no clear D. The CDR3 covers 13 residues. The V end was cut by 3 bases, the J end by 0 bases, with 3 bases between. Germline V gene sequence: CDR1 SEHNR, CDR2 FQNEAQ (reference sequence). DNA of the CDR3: TGTGCCAGCAGCTTGGGCTCCTACAATGAGCAGTTCTTC. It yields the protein CASSLGSYNEQFF.

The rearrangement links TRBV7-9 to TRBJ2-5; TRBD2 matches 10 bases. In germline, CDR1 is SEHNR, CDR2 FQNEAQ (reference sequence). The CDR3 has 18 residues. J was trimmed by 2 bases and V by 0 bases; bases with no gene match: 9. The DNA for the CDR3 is TGTGCCAGCAGCTTAGCGAAAGCTAGCGGGGGCCCACAAGAGACCCAGTACTTC. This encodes CASSLAKASGGPQETQYF.

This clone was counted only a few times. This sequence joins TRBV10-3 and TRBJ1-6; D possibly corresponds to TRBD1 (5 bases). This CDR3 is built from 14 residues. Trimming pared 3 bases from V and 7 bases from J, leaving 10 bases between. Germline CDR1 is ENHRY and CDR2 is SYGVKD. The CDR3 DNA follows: TGTGCCATCAGTGAACAGGTTGGGAATTCACCCCTCCACTTT. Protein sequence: CAISEQVGNSPLHF.

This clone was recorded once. The CDR3 loop reads CASSQEGQGQSSYNSPLHF. CDR3 sequence (DNA): TGCGCCAGCAGCCAAGAGGGACAGGGGCAGAGCTCCTATAATTCACCCCTCCACTTT. The chain employs TRBV4-1 and TRBJ1-6; the match to TRBD1 covers 10 bases. This CDR3 region has 19 residues. Germline assignment: CDR1 MGHRA and CDR2 YSYEKL. With V trimmed by 0 bases and J by 0 bases, 5 bases remained unmatched.

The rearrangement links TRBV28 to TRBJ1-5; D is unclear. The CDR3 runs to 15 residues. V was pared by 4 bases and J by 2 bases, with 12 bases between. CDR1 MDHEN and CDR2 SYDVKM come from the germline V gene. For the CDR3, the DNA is TGTGCCAGCAGTTCTCCAGCGACTGGCAATCAGCCCCAGCATTTT. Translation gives CASSSPATGNQPQHF.

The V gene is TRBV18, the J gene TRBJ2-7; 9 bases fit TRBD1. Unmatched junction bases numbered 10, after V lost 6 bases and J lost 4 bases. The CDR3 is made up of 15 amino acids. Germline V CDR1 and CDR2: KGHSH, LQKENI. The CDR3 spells CASSQVRQGEYEQYF. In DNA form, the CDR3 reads TGTGCCAGCTCCCAAGTCCGACAGGGGGAATACGAGCAGTACTTC.

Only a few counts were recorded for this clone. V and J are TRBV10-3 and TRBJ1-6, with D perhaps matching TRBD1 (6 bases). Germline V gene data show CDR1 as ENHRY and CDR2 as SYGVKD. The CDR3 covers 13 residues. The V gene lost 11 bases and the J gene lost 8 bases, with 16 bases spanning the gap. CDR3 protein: CAANRDLDSPLHF. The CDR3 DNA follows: TGTGCCGCCAACAGGGATCTCGATTCACCCCTCCACTTT.

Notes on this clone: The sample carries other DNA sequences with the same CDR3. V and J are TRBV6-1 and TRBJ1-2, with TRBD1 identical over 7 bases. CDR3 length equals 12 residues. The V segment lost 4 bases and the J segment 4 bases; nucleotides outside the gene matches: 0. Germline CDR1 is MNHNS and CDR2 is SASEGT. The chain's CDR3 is CASSGTGYGYTF. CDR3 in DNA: TGTGCCAGCAGTGGGACAGGCTATGGCTACACCTTC.

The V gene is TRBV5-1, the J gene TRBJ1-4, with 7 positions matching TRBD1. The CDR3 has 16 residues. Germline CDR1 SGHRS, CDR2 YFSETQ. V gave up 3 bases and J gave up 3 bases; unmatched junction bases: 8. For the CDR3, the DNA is TGCGCCAGCAGCTCTTACCTCAGGGGGGCTAATGAAAAACTGTTTTTT. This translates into CASSSYLRGANEKLFF.

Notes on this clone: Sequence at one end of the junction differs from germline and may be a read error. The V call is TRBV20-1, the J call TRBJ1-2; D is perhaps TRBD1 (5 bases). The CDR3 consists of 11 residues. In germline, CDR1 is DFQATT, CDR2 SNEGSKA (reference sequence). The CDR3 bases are TGCAGTGCTAGAGAGGGACGGATTAAAGAATTC. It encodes CSAREGRIKEF.

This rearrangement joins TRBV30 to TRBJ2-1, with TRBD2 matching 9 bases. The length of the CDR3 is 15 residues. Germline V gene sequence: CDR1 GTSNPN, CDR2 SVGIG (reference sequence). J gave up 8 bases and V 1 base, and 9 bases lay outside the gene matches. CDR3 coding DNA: TGTGCCTGGAGTGGGGCGGGAGGGCCGATCGATGAGCAGTTCTTC. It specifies CAWSGAGGPIDEQFF.

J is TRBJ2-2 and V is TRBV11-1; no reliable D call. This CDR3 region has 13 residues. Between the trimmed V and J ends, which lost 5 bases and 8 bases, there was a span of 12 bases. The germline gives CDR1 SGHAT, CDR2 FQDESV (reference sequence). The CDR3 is CASSPEWVGELFF. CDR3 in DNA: TGTGCCAGCAGCCCGGAGTGGGTGGGGGAGCTGTTTTTT. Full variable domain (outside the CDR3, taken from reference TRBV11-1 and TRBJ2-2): EAEVAQSPRYKITEKSQAVAFWCDPISGHATLYWYRQILGQGPELLVQFQDESVVDDSQLPKDRFSAERLKGVDSTLKIQPAELGDSAMYLCASSPEWVGELFFGEGSRLTVL.

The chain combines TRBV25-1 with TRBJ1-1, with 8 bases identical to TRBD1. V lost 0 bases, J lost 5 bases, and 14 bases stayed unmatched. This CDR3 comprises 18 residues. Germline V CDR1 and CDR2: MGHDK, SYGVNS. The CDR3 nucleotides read TGTGCCAGCAGTGAATATAGGGCAGGGGGCATTGAAAAAACTGAAGCTTTCTTT. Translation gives CASSEYRAGGIEKTEAFF.

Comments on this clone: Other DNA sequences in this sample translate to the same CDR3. CDR3 in amino acids: CASSVADGNTIYF. The CDR3 DNA reads as TGTGCCAGCAGCGTAGCCGATGGAAACACCATATATTTT. The chain recombines TRBV9 with TRBJ1-3; no clear D. Deletions cut 0 bases from V and 3 bases from J, with 4 bases between. There are 13 residues in the CDR3. Germline CDR1 is SGDLS and CDR2 is YYNGEE.

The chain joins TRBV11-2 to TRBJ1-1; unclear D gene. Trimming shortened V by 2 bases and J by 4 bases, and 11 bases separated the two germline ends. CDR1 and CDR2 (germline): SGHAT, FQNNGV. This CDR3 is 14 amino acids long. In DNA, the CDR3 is TGTGCCAGCAGCTTATTCCGAGAGCGCACTGAAGCTTTCTTT. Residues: CASSLFRERTEAFF.

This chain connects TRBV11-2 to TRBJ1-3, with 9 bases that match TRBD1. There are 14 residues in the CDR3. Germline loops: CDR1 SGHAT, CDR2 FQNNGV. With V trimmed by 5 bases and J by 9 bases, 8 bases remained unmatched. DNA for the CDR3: TGTGCCAGCAGCCGGGACAGGGTGGCTAGCACCATATATTTT. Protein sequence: CASSRDRVASTIYF.

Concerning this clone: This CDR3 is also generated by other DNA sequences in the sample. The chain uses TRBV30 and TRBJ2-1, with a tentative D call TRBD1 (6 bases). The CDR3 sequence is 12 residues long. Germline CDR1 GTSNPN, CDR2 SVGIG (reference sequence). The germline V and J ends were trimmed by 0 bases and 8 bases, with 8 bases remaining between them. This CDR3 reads CAWSVQGDEQFF. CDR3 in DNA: TGTGCCTGGAGTGTACAGGGAGATGAGCAGTTCTTC. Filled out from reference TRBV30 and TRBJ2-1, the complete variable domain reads SQTIHQWPATLVQPVGSPLSLECTVEGTSNPNLYWYRQAAGRGLQLLFYSVGIGQISSEVPQNLSASRPQDRQFILSSKKLLLSDSGFYLCAWSVQGDEQFFGPGTRLTVL.

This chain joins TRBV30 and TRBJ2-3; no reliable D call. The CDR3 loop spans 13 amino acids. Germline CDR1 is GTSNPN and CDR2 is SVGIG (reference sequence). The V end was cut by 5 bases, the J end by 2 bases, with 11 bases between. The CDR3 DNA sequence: TGTGCCTGGCGCTACAGACACACAGATACGCAGTATTTT. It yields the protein CAWRYRHTDTQYF.

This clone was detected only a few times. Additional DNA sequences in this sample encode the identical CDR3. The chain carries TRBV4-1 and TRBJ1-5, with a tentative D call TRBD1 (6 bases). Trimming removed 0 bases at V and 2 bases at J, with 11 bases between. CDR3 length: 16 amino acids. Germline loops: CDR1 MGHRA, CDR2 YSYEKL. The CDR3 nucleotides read TGCGCCAGCAGCCAAGAGGGCAGGGGTGGCAATCAGCCCCAGCATTTT. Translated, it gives CASSQEGRGGNQPQHF.

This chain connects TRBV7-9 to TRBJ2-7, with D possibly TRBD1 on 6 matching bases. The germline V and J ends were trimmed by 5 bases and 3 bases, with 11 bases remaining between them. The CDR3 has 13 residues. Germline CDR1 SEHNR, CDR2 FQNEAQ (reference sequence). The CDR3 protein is CASSATGSYEQYF. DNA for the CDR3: TGTGCCAGCAGCGCGACAGGTAGCTACGAGCAGTACTTC.

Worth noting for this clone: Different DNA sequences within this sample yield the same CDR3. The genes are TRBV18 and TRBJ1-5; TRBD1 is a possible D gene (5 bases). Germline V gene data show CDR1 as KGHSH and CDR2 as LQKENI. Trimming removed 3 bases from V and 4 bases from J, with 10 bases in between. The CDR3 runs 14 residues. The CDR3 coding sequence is TGTGCCAGCTCACCCACGGGGGGGAATCAGCCCCAGCATTTT. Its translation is CASSPTGGNQPQHF.

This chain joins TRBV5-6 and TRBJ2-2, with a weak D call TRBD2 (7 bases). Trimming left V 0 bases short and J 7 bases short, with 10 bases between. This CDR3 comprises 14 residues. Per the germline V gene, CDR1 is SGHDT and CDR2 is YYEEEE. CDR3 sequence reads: CASSLARGRGELFF. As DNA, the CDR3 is TGTGCCAGCAGCTTGGCGCGGGGGCGCGGGGAGCTGTTTTTT.

CDR3 region: CASSQEGASLSEKLFF. CDR3 nucleotides: TGCGCCAGCAGCCAAGAAGGAGCCAGCCTTAGTGAAAAACTGTTTTTT. V and J are TRBV4-1 and TRBJ1-4; D unclear. The V gene's germline CDR1 is MGHRA and CDR2 YSYEKL. This CDR3 has 16 amino acids. Trimming cost V 0 bases and J 7 bases, with 15 bases left between them.

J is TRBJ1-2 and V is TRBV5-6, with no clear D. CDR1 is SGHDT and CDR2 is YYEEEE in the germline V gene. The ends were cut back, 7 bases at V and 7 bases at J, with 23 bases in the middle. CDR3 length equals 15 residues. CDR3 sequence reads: CASAPGPTRDGGYTF. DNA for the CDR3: TGTGCCAGCGCCCCGGGCCCAACCCGCGACGGTGGCTACACCTTC.

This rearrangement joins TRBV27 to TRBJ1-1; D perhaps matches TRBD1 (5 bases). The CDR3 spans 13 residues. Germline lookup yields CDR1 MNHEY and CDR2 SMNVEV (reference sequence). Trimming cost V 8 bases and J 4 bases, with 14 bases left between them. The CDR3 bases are TGTGCCAGCTCCGTAGGGGCGAGCACTGAAGCTTTCTTT. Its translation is CASSVGASTEAFF.

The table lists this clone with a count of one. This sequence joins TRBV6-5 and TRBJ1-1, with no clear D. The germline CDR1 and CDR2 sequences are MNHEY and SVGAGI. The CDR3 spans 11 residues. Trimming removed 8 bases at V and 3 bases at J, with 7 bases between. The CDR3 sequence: CASFKDTEAFF. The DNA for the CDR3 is TGTGCCAGCTTCAAGGACACTGAAGCTTTCTTT.

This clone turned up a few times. CDR3 nucleotides: TGTGCCAGTAGTATGGCTGGGGCCAACGTCCTGACTTTC. As protein: CASSMAGANVLTF. The gene calls are TRBV19 and TRBJ2-6; D uncertain. The CDR3 is 13 residues long. CDR1 is LNHDA, CDR2 SQIVND, per germline (reference sequence). V dropped 3 bases and J dropped 2 bases, with 2 bases sitting between them.

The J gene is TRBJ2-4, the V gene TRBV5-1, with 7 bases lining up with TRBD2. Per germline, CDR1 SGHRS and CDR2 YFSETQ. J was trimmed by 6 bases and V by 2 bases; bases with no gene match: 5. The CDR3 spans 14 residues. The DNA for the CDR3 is TGCGCCAGCAGCTTCAGAGGGGAGGGAAACATTCAGTACTTC. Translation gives CASSFRGEGNIQYF. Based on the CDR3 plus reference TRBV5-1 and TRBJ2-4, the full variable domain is KAGVTQTPRYLIKTRGQQVTLSCSPISGHRSVSWYQQTPGQGLQFLFEYFSETQRNKGNFPGRFSGRQFSNSRSEMNVSTLELGDSALYLCASSFRGEGNIQYFGAGTRLSVL.

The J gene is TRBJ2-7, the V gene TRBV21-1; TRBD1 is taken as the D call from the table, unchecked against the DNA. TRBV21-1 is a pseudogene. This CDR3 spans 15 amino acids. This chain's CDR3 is CARRYSDRGAYEQYF. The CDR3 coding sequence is TGTGCCAGGAGATACTCGGACAGGGGAGCCTACGAGCAGTACTTC.

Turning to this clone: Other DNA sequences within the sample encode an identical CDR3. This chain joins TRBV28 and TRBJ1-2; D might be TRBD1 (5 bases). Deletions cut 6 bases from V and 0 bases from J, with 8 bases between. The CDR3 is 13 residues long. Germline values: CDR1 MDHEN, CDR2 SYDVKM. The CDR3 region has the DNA TGTGCCAGCAGAGGGACGGCTAACTATGGCTACACCTTC. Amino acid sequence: CASRGTANYGYTF.

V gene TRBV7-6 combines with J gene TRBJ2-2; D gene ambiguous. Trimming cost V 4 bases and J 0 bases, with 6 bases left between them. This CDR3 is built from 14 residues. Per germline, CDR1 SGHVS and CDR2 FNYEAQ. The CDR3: CASSSSTNTGELFF. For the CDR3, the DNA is TGTGCCAGCAGCTCGTCAACGAACACCGGGGAGCTGTTTTTT.